A single sample is the source of the 14 T cell receptor beta chains below, sequenced in a study of graft-versus-host responses after intestinal transplantation. Method: immunoSEQ multiplex PCR; TCRdb's copy keeps in-frame clones and lacks some. The data contain over 75,000 clones, 86% of them seen just once; the ten biggest clones take up about 1.5%. The source was PBMCs, collected 255 days after intestinal transplant. These receptor sequences come from a human patient who received an intestinal transplant, so some T cells may come from the graft donor.

The rearrangement links TRBV6-1 to TRBJ2-4; TRBD2 is a possible D gene (6 bases). V was pared by 0 bases and J by 3 bases, with 15 bases between. Germline V gene lookup returns CDR1 MNHNS and CDR2 SASEGT. The CDR3 is 17 amino acids. CDR3 protein: CASSEAVWGVGKNIQYF. DNA for the CDR3: TGTGCCAGCAGTGAAGCGGTATGGGGGGTGGGCAAAAACATTCAGTACTTC.

This chain connects TRBV2 to TRBJ2-3, with D possibly being TRBD1 (6 bases). The CDR3 runs 16 residues. The V gene's germline CDR1 is SNHLY and CDR2 FYNNEI. Trimming cost V 4 bases and J 5 bases, with 19 bases left between them. CDR3 DNA sequence: TGTGCCAGCAGTGGTGGCCTGGCAGGGGCGGGAGATACGCAGTATTTT. This sequence encodes CASSGGLAGAGDTQYF.

This chain connects TRBV4-1 to TRBJ2-3; 8 bases agree with TRBD2. The CDR3 contains 16 residues. The V gene end was trimmed by 1 base and the J gene end by 1 base; junction bases not matched to a gene: 4. CDR1 is MGHRA and CDR2 is YSYEKL in the germline V gene. The CDR3 is CASSQGPAGGTDTQYF. The CDR3 DNA follows: TGCGCCAGCAGCCAAGGCCCAGCGGGGGGCACAGATACGCAGTATTTT.

This clone was counted between two and nine times. The chain employs TRBV2 and TRBJ1-1, with 7 bases identical to TRBD1. V was pared by 3 bases and J by 0 bases, with 1 base of the junction left unmatched. Germline V gene lookup returns CDR1 SNHLY and CDR2 FYNNEI. The CDR3 length is 14 residues. The CDR3, as DNA: TGTGCCAGCAGTGAGCAGGGGGTGAACACTGAAGCTTTCTTT. Amino acid sequence: CASSEQGVNTEAFF.

This chain joins TRBV28 and TRBJ2-5; 7 bases are shared with TRBD1. The J call may not be correct, given that the DNA end is closer to TRBJ2-7. CDR3 length: 14 residues. Germline CDR1 is MDHEN and CDR2 is SYDVKM. The CDR3 reads CASRPGQRLYEQYF. CDR3 in DNA: TGTGCCAGCAGACCGGGACAGCGCCTGTACGAGCAGTACTTC.

V is TRBV5-6 and J is TRBJ2-7; D remains ambiguous. Germline assignment: CDR1 SGHDT and CDR2 YYEEEE. CDR3 length: 13 residues. The V and J ends lost 1 base and 3 bases respectively, with 8 bases between them. CDR3 nucleotides: TGTGCCAGCAGCTTGAGCCAGAACTACGAGCAGTACTTC. Protein sequence: CASSLSQNYEQYF. The full variable domain, its missing parts supplied by reference TRBV5-6 and TRBJ2-7, is DAGVTQSPTHLIKTRGQQVTLRCSPKSGHDTVSWYQQALGQGPQFIFQYYEEEERQRGNFPDRFSGHQFPNYSSELNVNALLLGDSALYLCASSLSQNYEQYFGPGTRLTVT.

This clone appeared a few times. V is TRBV7-6 and J is TRBJ2-6; TRBD1 matches 7 bases. This CDR3 has 15 residues. The germline gives CDR1 SGHVS, CDR2 FNYEAQ. V shed 1 base, J shed 5 bases, and the junction held 2 bases outside the gene matches. In nucleotides, the CDR3 is TGTGCCAGCAGCTTAGGACAGGGAAGGGCCAACGTCCTGACTTTC. This sequence encodes CASSLGQGRANVLTF.

CDR3 bases: TGTGCCAGCAGCTTGGAGGGCGGAACTAACTATGGCTACACCTTC. Protein product: CASSLEGGTNYGYTF. The V and J genes are TRBV5-8 and TRBJ1-2; D remains unclear. V dropped 0 bases and J dropped 0 bases, with 9 bases sitting between them. Germline CDR1 is SGHTS and CDR2 is YDEGEE. The CDR3 covers 15 residues.

The genes are TRBV5-1 and TRBJ2-7; maybe TRBD2 (5 bases). The CDR3 is 12 residues long. Trimming cost V 7 bases and J 2 bases, with 10 bases left between them. Germline CDR1 SGHRS, CDR2 YFSETQ. CDR3 loop: CASGLGTYEQYF. The CDR3 DNA reads as TGCGCCAGCGGACTGGGGACCTACGAGCAGTACTTC.

The genes are TRBV4-1 and TRBJ2-1; D remains unclear. Germline lookup yields CDR1 MGHRA and CDR2 YSYEKL. V lost 1 base and J 7 bases, leaving 2 bases between the germline ends. The CDR3 sequence is 11 residues long. The CDR3 loop is CASSQGNEQFF. The CDR3 DNA follows: TGCGCCAGCAGCCAAGGGAATGAGCAGTTCTTC.

The V call is TRBV6-1, the J call TRBJ2-1; TRBD1 aligns across 7 bases. Trimming at V came to 5 bases and at J to 6 bases, leaving 1 base not matched to a gene. The CDR3 runs 12 residues. Germline CDR1 reads MNHNS; CDR2 reads SASEGT. The CDR3 region has the DNA TGTGCCAGCAGTAGGACAGGCAATGAGCAGTTCTTC. This sequence encodes CASSRTGNEQFF.

J is TRBJ1-5 and V is TRBV19, with D hard to call. Germline assignment: CDR1 LNHDA and CDR2 SQIVND (reference sequence). Trimming left V 0 bases short and J 6 bases short, with 9 bases between. This CDR3 contains 14 residues. Written as DNA, the CDR3 is TGTGCCAGTAGTATAGATGGGGTGCGTCAGCCCCAGCATTTT. This gives the protein CASSIDGVRQPQHF.

V gene TRBV28 combines with J gene TRBJ2-7; D remains unclear. Deletions cut 5 bases from V and 4 bases from J, with 6 bases between. The CDR3 covers 11 residues. Germline assignment: CDR1 MDHEN and CDR2 SYDVKM. In DNA form, the CDR3 reads TGTGCCAGCAGTCCGGGTTACGAGCAGTACGTC. It codes for CASSPGYEQYV.

The chain has TRBV4-2 and TRBJ1-2; D may be TRBD1 (5 bases). CDR3 length: 15 residues. CDR1 and CDR2 from the germline V gene are LGHNA and YNFKEQ. V gave up 0 bases and J gave up 8 bases, with 16 bases separating them. The CDR3 DNA reads as TGTGCCAGCAGCCAAGATCATACGGGGCCGGGGGGCTACACCTTC. Its protein is CASSQDHTGPGGYTF.